This entry lists 28 T cell receptor beta chains sequenced from one sample in a study of T cell responses to AZD1222 COVID-19 vaccine. Data came from immunoSEQ multiplex PCR; TCRdb stores just in-frame clones and leaves some out. Among roughly 150,000 clones listed, 80% to 95% were seen once. The sample was peripheral blood, taken on day 0 of AZD1222 vaccination. The receptor set was obtained from an adult in good health.

The chain employs TRBV3-1 (or the pseudogene TRBV3-2) and TRBJ2-2; 7 bases map to TRBD2. This CDR3 region has 14 residues. The ends lost 7 bases at V and 2 bases at J; junction bases unmatched: 4. Germline V gene lookup returns CDR1 LGHDT and CDR2 YNNKEL (reference sequence). The CDR3 nucleotides read TGTGCCAGCAATCTAGCGGCCAACACCGGGGAGCTGTTTTTT. It translates to CASNLAANTGELFF.

This chain joins TRBV10-3 and TRBJ1-6; no clear D gene. Between the trimmed V and J ends, which lost 6 bases and 7 bases, there was a span of 13 bases. The CDR3 loop spans 14 amino acids. Germline values: CDR1 ENHRY, CDR2 SYGVKD. The DNA for the CDR3 is TGTGCCATCAGCAATCAGGTGGAGAATTCACCCCTCCACTTT. Translating it yields CAISNQVENSPLHF.

The gene calls are TRBV2 and TRBJ1-2, with D maybe TRBD1 (5 bases). Germline V CDR1 and CDR2: SNHLY, FYNNEI. CDR3 length: 17 amino acids. Trimming left V 6 bases short and J 0 bases short, with 20 bases between. CDR3 sequence (DNA): TGTGCCAGCAGCAAATGGGGCAGGGCCCCGACTAACTATGGCTACACCTTC. Protein: CASSKWGRAPTNYGYTF.

V is TRBV6-5 and J is TRBJ2-3, with D perhaps matching TRBD2 (5 bases). Germline CDR1 reads MNHEY; CDR2 reads SVGAGI. V lost 0 bases and J lost 2, with 12 bases in between. The CDR3 consists of 16 residues. The CDR3: CASSYSIWESTDTQYF. The CDR3 DNA is TGTGCCAGCAGTTACTCAATTTGGGAGTCCACAGATACGCAGTATTTT.

This rearrangement joins TRBV7-9 to TRBJ1-3; D is ambiguous. Germline CDR1 SEHNR, CDR2 FQNEAQ (reference sequence). V lost 2 bases, J lost 4 bases, and 18 bases lay in between. The length of the CDR3 is 17 residues. The CDR3, as DNA: TGTGCCAGCAGCTTATTGACGCCCAAGGCGTGGGGAAACACCATATATTTT. Encoded protein: CASSLLTPKAWGNTIYF.

This clone was detected a few times. This chain connects TRBV6-5 to TRBJ1-1; a weak D match, TRBD1 (6 bases). Germline CDR1 and CDR2: MNHEY and SVGAGI. Between the trimmed V and J ends, which lost 5 bases and 10 bases, there was a span of 17 bases. The CDR3 contains 13 residues. The DNA of the CDR3 is TGTGCCAGCAGTCCATCGGGGGCTCTAGGAGCTTTCTTT. It translates to CASSPSGALGAFF.

This clone occurred a few times. The chain has TRBV5-4 and TRBJ1-6, with 7 nucleotides matching TRBD1. The CDR3 has 18 residues. Unmatched junction bases numbered 18, after V lost 5 bases and J lost 7 bases. CDR1 is SGHNT and CDR2 is YYREEE in the germline V gene (reference sequence). The CDR3, as DNA: TGTGCCAGCAGTCCGACGAGGCTATCGGGACAGACAAATTCACCCCTCCACTTT. It codes for CASSPTRLSGQTNSPLHF.

This CDR3 is CASSTTTGQGRYEQYF. Here the CDR3 DNA reads TGTGCCAGCAGCACAACAACGGGACAGGGTCGATACGAGCAGTACTTC. The rearrangement links TRBV7-6 to TRBJ2-7, with 9 nucleotides matching TRBD1. The CDR3 is made up of 16 amino acids. Looked up from germline, CDR1 is SGHVS and CDR2 is FNYEAQ. Trimming at V came to 5 bases and at J to 4 bases, leaving 12 bases not matched to a gene.

This clone was recorded once. V and J are TRBV6-5 and TRBJ1-2; unclear D gene. V was cut by 11 bases and J by 8 bases, with 15 bases left in between. Germline V gene lookup returns CDR1 MNHEY and CDR2 SVGAGI. The CDR3 has 11 amino acids. As DNA, the CDR3 is TGTGCCTCAAAAGGAGGGAGGGGCTACACCTTC. Its protein is CASKGGRGYTF.

This clone occurred once. The chain combines TRBV29-1 with TRBJ2-5; D perhaps matches TRBD2 (5 bases). CDR1 is SQVTM and CDR2 is ANQGSEA in the germline V gene. V lost 2 bases and J lost 5, with 15 bases in between. The CDR3 has 14 amino acids. The CDR3 sequence: CSVENQVGGETQYF. The CDR3 coding sequence is TGCAGCGTTGAAAACCAGGTCGGAGGTGAGACCCAGTACTTC.

The rearrangement uses TRBV13 and TRBJ2-7; 9 bases match TRBD2. From germline, CDR1 is PRHDT and CDR2 FYEKMQ (reference sequence). V lost 6 bases, J lost 2 bases, and 5 bases stayed unmatched. The CDR3 totals 14 residues. As DNA, the CDR3 is TGTGCCAGCAGGGCGGGAGGGCGGACCTACGAGCAGTACTTC. It encodes CASRAGGRTYEQYF.

The sample holds one count of this clone. The gene calls are TRBV29-1 and TRBJ2-1; possibly TRBD1 or TRBD2 for D (6 bases each). Per germline, CDR1 SQVTM and CDR2 ANQGSEA. The CDR3 extends over 16 amino acids. The V and J ends lost 3 bases and 4 bases respectively, with 19 bases between them. The CDR3 nucleotides are TGCAGCGTTGAGGAGGGGGTCCCCCAGACTTACAATGAGCAGTTCTTC. Residues: CSVEEGVPQTYNEQFF.

This chain links TRBV7-9 with TRBJ1-1; 7 nucleotides align to TRBD1. Trimming removed 4 bases from V and 5 bases from J; junction bases left unmatched: 4. The CDR3 spans 13 residues. CDR1 SEHNR and CDR2 FQNEAQ come from the germline V gene (reference sequence). CDR3 protein: CASSSQGDTEAFF. As DNA, the CDR3 is TGTGCCAGCAGCTCTCAGGGGGATACTGAAGCTTTCTTT.

The chain uses TRBV6-6 and TRBJ1-4, with 9 bases aligning to TRBD1. The V segment lost 2 bases and the J segment 6 bases; nucleotides outside the gene matches: 1. Germline CDR1 MNHNY, CDR2 SVGAGI (reference sequence). The CDR3 loop spans 14 amino acids. CDR3 amino acids: CASSYTGGDEKLFF. CDR3 coding DNA: TGTGCCAGCAGTTACACAGGGGGCGATGAAAAACTGTTTTTT.

This sequence joins TRBV7-9 and TRBJ1-3; D is unclear. The CDR3 is 12 amino acids. Germline V gives CDR1 SEHNR, CDR2 FQNEAQ (reference sequence). Deletions cut 2 bases from V and 4 bases from J, with 3 bases between. CDR3 sequence: CASSLQGNTIYF. The CDR3 DNA is TGTGCCAGCAGCTTACAGGGAAACACCATATATTTT.

This clone was counted a few times. The chain couples TRBV6-1 to TRBJ2-1, with D perhaps given as TRBD1 or TRBD2 (5 bases each). The CDR3 extends over 11 amino acids. The germline V and J ends were trimmed by 1 base and 10 bases, with 5 bases remaining between them. Germline values: CDR1 MNHNS, CDR2 SASEGT. The CDR3, as DNA: TGTGCCAGCAGTGAAGGGGGGGAGCAGTTCTTC. Its protein is CASSEGGEQFF.

V usage is TRBV19 and J usage is TRBJ1-5; D remains unclear. V was cut by 5 bases and J by 9 bases, with 14 bases left in between. Germline assignment: CDR1 LNHDA and CDR2 SQIVND (reference sequence). This CDR3 contains 13 residues. This CDR3 reads CASSLPQAGPQHF. The CDR3 nucleotides are TGTGCCAGTAGTTTGCCCCAAGCGGGGCCCCAGCATTTT.

This clone was observed once. This sequence joins TRBV7-9 and TRBJ1-5; a weak D match, TRBD1 (6 bases). This CDR3 has 16 amino acids. V lost 3 bases and J lost 3, with 15 bases in between. Germline loops: CDR1 SEHNR, CDR2 FQNEAQ (reference sequence). As DNA, the CDR3 is TGTGCCAGCAGCTTCGGGGGGCAGGGAGCCAATCAGCCCCAGCATTTT. It translates to CASSFGGQGANQPQHF.

The V call is TRBV7-2, the J call TRBJ1-6; perhaps TRBD1 as D (5 bases). The V and J ends lost 5 bases and 4 bases respectively, with 12 bases between them. The CDR3 runs 15 residues. Germline lookup yields CDR1 SGHTA and CDR2 FQGNSA. The CDR3 sequence is CASSNLGGYNSPLHF. CDR3 nucleotides: TGTGCCAGCAGCAACCTGGGGGGGTATAATTCACCCCTCCACTTT.

The chain carries TRBV3-1 (or the pseudogene TRBV3-2) and TRBJ2-7, with 7 bases that match TRBD1. This CDR3 region has 15 residues. Germline V lookup: CDR1 LGHDT, CDR2 YNNKEL (reference sequence). After removal of 0 bases from V and 5 bases from J, the junction contained 7 bases not matched to a gene. This CDR3 is CASSQDGDSYHEQYF. The DNA for the CDR3 is TGTGCCAGCAGCCAAGATGGGGACAGTTACCACGAGCAGTACTTC.

The genes are TRBV5-1 and TRBJ1-1; no definite D call. The CDR3 spans 15 residues. The germline V gene encodes CDR1 SGHRS and CDR2 YFSETQ. The V and J ends lost 0 bases and 0 bases respectively, with 9 bases between them. CDR3 in amino acids: CASSLALGLNTEAFF. DNA for the CDR3: TGCGCCAGCAGCTTGGCCTTAGGTTTGAACACTGAAGCTTTCTTT.

The CDR3 coding sequence is TGTGCCATCAGCGCAGGGAGCAACAATGAGCAGTTCTTC. Encoded protein: CAISAGSNNEQFF. V and J are TRBV10-3 and TRBJ2-1; TRBD1 or TRBD2 may be the D gene (5 bases each). V gave up 6 bases and J gave up 5 bases, with 11 bases separating them. Germline assignment: CDR1 ENHRY and CDR2 SYGVKD. This CDR3 region has 13 residues.

V gene TRBV18 combines with J gene TRBJ2-3; TRBD2 is a possible D gene (6 bases). With 3 bases removed from V and 2 bases from J, the gap between germline ends came to 15 bases. There are 16 residues in the CDR3. Germline V lookup: CDR1 KGHSH, CDR2 LQKENI. CDR3 sequence (DNA): TGTGCCAGCTCACCTCCGGGACTGGCACTCACAGATACGCAGTATTTT. Amino acid sequence: CASSPPGLALTDTQYF.

The chain joins TRBV14 to TRBJ2-3; possible D gene TRBD2, 6 bases. Germline-derived CDR1 and CDR2 are SGHDN and FVKESK. Trimming pared 4 bases from V and 5 bases from J, leaving 16 bases between. CDR3 size: 15 residues. The CDR3 protein is CASSLPWRDGDTQYF. CDR3 DNA sequence: TGTGCCAGCAGCCTTCCCTGGCGGGACGGAGATACGCAGTATTTT.

CDR3 coding DNA: TGTGCCAGCAGCTTTAGGGGACAGGGGTTCATTGGGGCCAACGTCCTGACTTTC. Translated, it gives CASSFRGQGFIGANVLTF. The V and J genes are TRBV5-4 and TRBJ2-6; 10 bases map to TRBD1. The CDR3 runs to 18 residues. Germline loops: CDR1 SGHNT, CDR2 YYREEE (reference sequence). With V trimmed by 2 bases and J by 3 bases, 8 bases remained unmatched.

The chain has TRBV3-1 (or the pseudogene TRBV3-2) and TRBJ2-1; D is unresolved. CDR1 and CDR2 from the germline V gene are LGHDT and YNNKEL (reference sequence). Deletions cut 5 bases from V and 2 bases from J, with 1 base between. This CDR3 region has 11 residues. CDR3 in DNA: TGTGCCAGCAGCACCTACAATGAGCAGTTCTTC. This codes for CASSTYNEQFF.

This clone was picked up a small number of times. The chain combines TRBV5-1 with TRBJ1-2; 10 nucleotides align to TRBD1. CDR3 length: 14 amino acids. The ends lost 2 bases at V and 7 bases at J; junction bases unmatched: 5. The germline CDR1 and CDR2 sequences are SGHRS and YFSETQ. The CDR3 region is CASSLGQGVGGYTF. For the CDR3, the DNA is TGCGCCAGCAGCTTAGGACAGGGGGTCGGTGGCTACACCTTC.

V and J are TRBV4-2 and TRBJ1-2; possible D gene TRBD1, 6 bases. The germline gives CDR1 LGHNA, CDR2 YNFKEQ. This CDR3 is 17 amino acids long. The germline V and J ends were trimmed by 4 bases and 0 bases, with 18 bases remaining between them. The CDR3 protein is CASSPESGAPPNYGYTF. The CDR3 coding sequence is TGTGCCAGCAGCCCAGAGTCAGGGGCCCCTCCTAACTATGGCTACACCTTC.